This T cell receptor (beta chain) is from a study of T cell responses to AZD1222 COVID-19 vaccine. In germline, CDR1 is LNHDA, CDR2 SQIVND (reference sequence). CDR3 length: 15 residues. Trimming shortened V by 8 bases and J by 1 base, and 14 bases separated the two germline ends. Study findings and constraints: Spike-specific TCR breadth and depth both grew after two AZD1222 doses.

Repertoires were generated with immunoSEQ multiplex PCR, while TCRdb's copy carries only in-frame clones and drops some. The sample comprises 150,000 or so clones, about 91% of which are singletons, and approximately 3.6% rests with the top ten. Details on this clone: Its antigen is unidentified.

The chain employs TRBV19 and TRBJ2-2, with a possible D match to TRBD1 (5 bases). This TCR came from an adult who received the AZD1222 COVID-19 vaccine. Source: peripheral blood, taken 28 days after the second AZD1222 dose. The DNA of the CDR3 is TGTGCCAGTTCCACAGGATTTGGGAACACCGGGGAGCTGTTTTTT. This codes for CASSTGFGNTGELFF.